These T cell receptor beta chains were read from a single sample in a study of control samples from healthy donors and cancer patients. Sequencing was performed with immunoSEQ multiplex PCR; in TCRdb, only in-frame clones are kept and a portion is missing. The table lists around 90,000 clones, approximately 86% of them singletons. The sequencing input was blood. The receptors come from a man under 40 in good health. Both conserved end residues are trimmed from each CDR3. The order of the fields is V gene, CDR3 length, J gene, CDR3 protein.

v_gene: TRBV5-4
len: 15
j_gene: TRBJ2-4
CDR3aa: ASSLGAGGLAKNIQY

v_gene: TRBV9
len: 12
j_gene: TRBJ1-6
CDR3aa: ASSAGAYNSPLH

v_gene: TRBV12-3/TRBV12-4
len: 11
j_gene: TRBJ1-2
CDR3aa: ASSPHRGGGYT

v_gene: TRBV5-4
len: 13
j_gene: TRBJ1-2
CDR3aa: ASSLVNRVNYGYT

v_gene: TRBV30
len: 13
j_gene: TRBJ2-3
CDR3aa: AWSRLAGAADTQY

v_gene: TRBV9
len: 13
j_gene: TRBJ1-1
CDR3aa: ASSVAGGENTEAF

v_gene: TRBV7-9
len: 13
j_gene: TRBJ2-5
CDR3aa: ASSFPSGGGETQY

v_gene: TRBV28
len: 13
j_gene: TRBJ1-3
CDR3aa: ASSQQVSSGNTIY

v_gene: TRBV5-5
len: 14
j_gene: TRBJ2-7
CDR3aa: ASSAPGTSGAYEQY

v_gene: TRBV5-6
len: 13
j_gene: TRBJ2-5
CDR3aa: ASSLEVGPQETQY

v_gene: TRBV30
len: 11
j_gene: TRBJ1-4
CDR3aa: AFDRRPNEKLF

v_gene: TRBV7-9
len: 9
j_gene: TRBJ1-1
CDR3aa: ASSLGGEAF

v_gene: TRBV6-5
len: 12
j_gene: TRBJ2-4
CDR3aa: ASTLIGRSNIQY

v_gene: TRBV19
len: 11
j_gene: TRBJ1-4
CDR3aa: ASRRRGDEKLF

v_gene: TRBV9
len: 10
j_gene: TRBJ2-7
CDR3aa: ASSVDPYEQY

v_gene: TRBV6-5
len: 13
j_gene: TRBJ2-7
CDR3aa: ASRSVAGGSYEQY

v_gene: TRBV29-1
len: 12
j_gene: TRBJ2-2
CDR3aa: SVRTGVNTGELF

v_gene: TRBV3-1/TRBV3-2
len: 14
j_gene: TRBJ2-5
CDR3aa: ASSQDLSGAGETQY

v_gene: TRBV18
len: 14
j_gene: TRBJ2-7
CDR3aa: ASSPGTGGNSYEQY

v_gene: TRBV30
len: 13
j_gene: TRBJ1-6
CDR3aa: AWSDRQGAVSPLH

v_gene: TRBV20-1
len: 9
j_gene: TRBJ1-2
CDR3aa: SVVSNYGYT

v_gene: TRBV24-1
len: 15
j_gene: TRBJ2-3
CDR3aa: ATSDRLAGGPTDTQY

v_gene: TRBV7-2
len: 11
j_gene: TRBJ2-7
CDR3aa: ASSLVDSYEQY

v_gene: TRBV7-2
len: 12
j_gene: TRBJ2-4
CDR3aa: ASSFRRGEAIQY

v_gene: TRBV7-8
len: 15
j_gene: TRBJ1-1
CDR3aa: ASSPPLWGRANTEAF

v_gene: TRBV6-5
len: 9
j_gene: TRBJ1-1
CDR3aa: ASTYLGAAF

v_gene: TRBV12-3/TRBV12-4
len: 11
j_gene: TRBJ2-7
CDR3aa: ASSPWGAHEQY

v_gene: TRBV9
len: 11
j_gene: TRBJ1-3
CDR3aa: ASSVAGKDTIY

v_gene: TRBV20-1
len: 12
j_gene: TRBJ1-5
CDR3aa: SASGSYSNQPQH

v_gene: TRBV18
len: 13
j_gene: TRBJ2-5
CDR3aa: ASSPPATGERTQY

v_gene: TRBV27
len: 14
j_gene: TRBJ1-2
CDR3aa: ASSLLGQGAGYGYT

v_gene: TRBV2
len: 12
j_gene: TRBJ1-1
CDR3aa: ASQGWQTNTEAF

v_gene: TRBV5-1
len: 13
j_gene: TRBJ1-2
CDR3aa: ASSTQGESARGYT

v_gene: TRBV18
len: 13
j_gene: TRBJ2-4
CDR3aa: ASSPQGVQGNIQY

v_gene: TRBV7-2
len: 15
j_gene: TRBJ1-6
CDR3aa: ASSLVPGSSYNSPLH

v_gene: TRBV30
len: 9
j_gene: TRBJ2-3
CDR3aa: AWSFSDTQY

v_gene: TRBV7-8
len: 13
j_gene: TRBJ2-7
CDR3aa: ASSLGDWISYEQY

v_gene: TRBV14
len: 10
j_gene: TRBJ2-1
CDR3aa: ASGGAYNEQF

v_gene: TRBV11-3
len: 13
j_gene: TRBJ1-2
CDR3aa: ASRFIAGGDYGYT

v_gene: TRBV19
len: 11
j_gene: TRBJ1-1
CDR3aa: ASSISGRPEAF

v_gene: TRBV19
len: 12
j_gene: TRBJ1-6
CDR3aa: ASSITEGNSPLH

v_gene: TRBV19
len: 12
j_gene: TRBJ1-6
CDR3aa: ASSMGNRGSPLH

v_gene: TRBV5-1
len: 11
j_gene: TRBJ1-2
CDR3aa: ASSFYGADGYT

v_gene: TRBV11-1
len: 10
j_gene: TRBJ1-2
CDR3aa: ASSEGGYGYT

v_gene: TRBV28
len: 13
j_gene: TRBJ2-2
CDR3aa: ASSLWRQNTGELF